This TCR beta chain derives from a study of shared clonotypes between healthy human individuals. The overall study: Donors were a couple of women and a few men aged 18 to 49. Broader study findings: Incompleteness in sorted-subset sequencing, despite large depth, was shown by rarefaction.

Generated by immunoSEQ multiplex PCR, the TCRdb table keeps only in-frame clones and is missing some. The profile covers around 700,000 clones, with roughly 72% appearing a single time and about 1.8% taken by the ten largest. Remarks on this clone: Its antigen is as yet unknown.

Material: memory CD4+ T cells sorted from blood. Specified subset: CD45RA-negative fraction. The receptor was isolated from a woman aged 30 to 39 in good health.

The CDR3 DNA sequence: TGCGCCAGCAGCCAAGAGTACGGGACAGGGGCTCTAGGTCAAGAGACCCAGTACTTC. It translates to CASSQEYGTGALGQETQYF. The rearrangement links TRBV4-1 to TRBJ2-5; TRBD1 aligns across 10 bases. Germline V lookup: CDR1 MGHRA, CDR2 YSYEKL. J was trimmed by 2 bases and V by 0 bases; bases with no gene match: 12. This CDR3 comprises 19 residues.